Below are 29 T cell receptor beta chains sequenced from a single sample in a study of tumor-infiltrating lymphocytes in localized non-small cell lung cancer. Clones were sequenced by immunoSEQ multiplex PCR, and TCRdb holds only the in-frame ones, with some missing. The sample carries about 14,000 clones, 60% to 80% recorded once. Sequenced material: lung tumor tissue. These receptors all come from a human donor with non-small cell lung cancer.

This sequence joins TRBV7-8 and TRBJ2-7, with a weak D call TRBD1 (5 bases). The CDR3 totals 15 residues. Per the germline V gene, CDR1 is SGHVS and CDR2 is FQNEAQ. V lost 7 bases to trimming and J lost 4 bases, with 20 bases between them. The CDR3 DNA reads TGTGCCAGCACCCCTGGGGCAGGGTCGACGTACGAGCAGTACTTC. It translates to CASTPGAGSTYEQYF.

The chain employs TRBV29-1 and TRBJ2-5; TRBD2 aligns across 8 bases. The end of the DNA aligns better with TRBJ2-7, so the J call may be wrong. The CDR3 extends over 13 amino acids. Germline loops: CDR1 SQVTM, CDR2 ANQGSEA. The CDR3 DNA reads TGCAGCGTAGGTAGCGGGACATCCTACGAGCAGTACTTC. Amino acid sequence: CSVGSGTSYEQYF.

DNA of the CDR3: TGTGCCAGTAGTCCACAATCTCCGTGGGCGGGGGAGACCCAGTACTTC. Translating gives CASSPQSPWAGETQYF. This rearrangement joins TRBV19 to TRBJ2-5; TRBD2 might be the D (6 bases). The germline CDR1 and CDR2 sequences are LNHDA and SQIVND (reference sequence). Trimming left V 5 bases short and J 5 bases short, with 21 bases between. There are 16 residues in the CDR3.

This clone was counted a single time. The CDR3 DNA sequence: TGTGCCTGGAGTGTAGGGCTCGATACGCAGTATTTT. Translating gives CAWSVGLDTQYF. The chain employs TRBV30 and TRBJ2-3; D gene uncertain. Trimming stripped 0 bases from V and 6 bases from J, with 7 bases between. Germline V CDR1 and CDR2: GTSNPN, SVGIG (reference sequence). The CDR3 extends over 12 amino acids. Together with reference TRBV30 and TRBJ2-3, the CDR3 gives the full variable domain: SQTIHQWPATLVQPVGSPLSLECTVEGTSNPNLYWYRQAAGRGLQLLFYSVGIGQISSEVPQNLSASRPQDRQFILSSKKLLLSDSGFYLCAWSVGLDTQYFGPGTRLTVL.

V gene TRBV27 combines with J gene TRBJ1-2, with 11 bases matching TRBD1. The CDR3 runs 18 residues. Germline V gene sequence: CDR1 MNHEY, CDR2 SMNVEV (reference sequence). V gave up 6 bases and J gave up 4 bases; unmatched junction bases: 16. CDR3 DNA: TGTGCCAGCAGGGGACCGGGACAGGGGGGTCCCAGCCCCTATGGCTACACCTTC. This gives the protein CASRGPGQGGPSPYGYTF.

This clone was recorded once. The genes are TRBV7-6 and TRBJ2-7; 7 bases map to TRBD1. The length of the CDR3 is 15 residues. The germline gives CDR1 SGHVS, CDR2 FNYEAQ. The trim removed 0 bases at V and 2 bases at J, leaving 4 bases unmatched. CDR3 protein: CASSLAGTAAYEQYF. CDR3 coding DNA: TGTGCCAGCAGCTTAGCCGGGACAGCAGCCTACGAGCAGTACTTC.

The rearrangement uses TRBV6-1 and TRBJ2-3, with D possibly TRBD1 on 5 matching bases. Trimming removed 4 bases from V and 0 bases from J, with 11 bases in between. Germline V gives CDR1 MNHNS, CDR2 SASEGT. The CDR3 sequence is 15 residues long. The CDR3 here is CASSGSAGSTDTQYF. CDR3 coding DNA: TGTGCCAGCAGTGGATCGGCAGGGAGCACAGATACGCAGTATTTT.

The CDR3 is CASSSPATGLYEQYF. Written as DNA, the CDR3 is TGTGCCAGCAGCTCCCCGGCGACAGGGTTGTACGAGCAGTACTTC. The rearrangement uses TRBV7-9 and TRBJ2-7; TRBD1 matches 7 bases. The CDR3 has 15 amino acids. Germline V gene data show CDR1 as SEHNR and CDR2 as FQNEAQ (reference sequence). Germline trimming cut 4 bases from V and 4 bases from J; bases unmatched to any gene: 10.

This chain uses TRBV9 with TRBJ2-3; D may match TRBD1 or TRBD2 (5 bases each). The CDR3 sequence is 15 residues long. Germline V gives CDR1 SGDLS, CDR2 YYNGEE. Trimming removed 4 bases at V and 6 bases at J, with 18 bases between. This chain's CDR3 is CASSPGTARMDTQYF. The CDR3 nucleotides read TGTGCCAGCAGCCCCGGGACGGCCAGAATGGATACGCAGTATTTT.

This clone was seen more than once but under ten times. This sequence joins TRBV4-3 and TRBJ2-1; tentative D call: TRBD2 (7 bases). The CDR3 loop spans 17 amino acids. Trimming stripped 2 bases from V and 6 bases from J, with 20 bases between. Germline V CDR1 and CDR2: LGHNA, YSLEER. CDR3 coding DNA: TGCGCCAGCAGCCAAAATGTAGTGCGGGGGCCCCGCAATGAGCAGTTCTTC. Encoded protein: CASSQNVVRGPRNEQFF.

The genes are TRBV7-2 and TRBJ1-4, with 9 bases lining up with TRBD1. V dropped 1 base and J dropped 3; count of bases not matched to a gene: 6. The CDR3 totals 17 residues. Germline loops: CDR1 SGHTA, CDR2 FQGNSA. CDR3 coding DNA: TGTGCCAGCAGCTTAGGGACAGGGGTTGCAGCTAATGAAAAACTGTTTTTT. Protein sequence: CASSLGTGVAANEKLFF.

The CDR3 region is CASSPLAGVGYEQYF. CDR3 DNA sequence: TGTGCCAGCAGCCCCCTAGCGGGAGTTGGGTACGAGCAGTACTTC. V and J are TRBV7-2 and TRBJ2-7, with TRBD2 identical over 10 bases. CDR3 length equals 15 residues. Trimming took 5 bases from V and 4 from J; bases not matched to a gene: 8. CDR1 and CDR2 (germline): SGHTA, FQGNSA.

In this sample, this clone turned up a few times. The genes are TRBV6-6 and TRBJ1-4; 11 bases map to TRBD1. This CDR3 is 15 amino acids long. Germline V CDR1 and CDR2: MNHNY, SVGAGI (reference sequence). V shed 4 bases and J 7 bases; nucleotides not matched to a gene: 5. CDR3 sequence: CASSLSGTGGEKLFF. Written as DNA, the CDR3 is TGTGCCAGCAGTTTGTCCGGGACAGGGGGTGAAAAACTGTTTTTT.

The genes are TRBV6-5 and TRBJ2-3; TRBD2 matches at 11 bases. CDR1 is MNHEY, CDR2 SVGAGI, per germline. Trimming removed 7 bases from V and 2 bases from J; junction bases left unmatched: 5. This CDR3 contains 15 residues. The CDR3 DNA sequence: TGTGCCAGCAAGGAACTAGCGGGAGTCACAGATACGCAGTATTTT. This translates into CASKELAGVTDTQYF.

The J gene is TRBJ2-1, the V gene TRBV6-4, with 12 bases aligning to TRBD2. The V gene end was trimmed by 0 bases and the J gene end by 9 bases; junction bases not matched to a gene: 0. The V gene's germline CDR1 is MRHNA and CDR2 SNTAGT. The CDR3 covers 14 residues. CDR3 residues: CASSDSTSGSEQFF. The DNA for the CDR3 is TGTGCCAGCAGTGACTCGACTAGCGGGAGTGAGCAGTTCTTC.

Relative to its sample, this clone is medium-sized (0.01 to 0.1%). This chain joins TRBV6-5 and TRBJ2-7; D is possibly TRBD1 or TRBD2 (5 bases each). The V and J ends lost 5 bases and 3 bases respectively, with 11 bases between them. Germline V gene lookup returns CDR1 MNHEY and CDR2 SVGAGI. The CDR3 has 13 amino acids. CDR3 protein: CASSHRDGYEQYF. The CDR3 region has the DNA TGTGCCAGCAGTCACCGGGACGGCTACGAGCAGTACTTC.

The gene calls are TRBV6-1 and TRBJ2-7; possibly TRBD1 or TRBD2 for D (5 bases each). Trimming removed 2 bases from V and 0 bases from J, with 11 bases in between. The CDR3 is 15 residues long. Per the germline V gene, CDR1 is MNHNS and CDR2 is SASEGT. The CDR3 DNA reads TGTGCCAGCAGTGAACTTCACGGGACCTCCTACGAGCAGTACTTC. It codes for CASSELHGTSYEQYF.

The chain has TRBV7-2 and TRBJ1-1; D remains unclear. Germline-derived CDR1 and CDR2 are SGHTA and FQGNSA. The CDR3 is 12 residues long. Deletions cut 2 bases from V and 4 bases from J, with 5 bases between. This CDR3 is CASSLSFTEAFF. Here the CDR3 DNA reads TGTGCCAGCAGCTTATCTTTCACTGAAGCTTTCTTT.

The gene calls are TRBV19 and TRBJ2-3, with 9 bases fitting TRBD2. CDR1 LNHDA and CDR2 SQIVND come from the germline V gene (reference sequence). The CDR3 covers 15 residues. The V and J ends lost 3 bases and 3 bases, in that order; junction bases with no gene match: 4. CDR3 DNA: TGTGCCAGTAGTATTTTAGCGGGAGAAACAGATACGCAGTATTTT. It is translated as CASSILAGETDTQYF. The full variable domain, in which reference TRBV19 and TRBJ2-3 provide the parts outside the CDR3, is DGGITQSPKYLFRKEGQNVTLSCEQNLNHDAMYWYRQDPGQGLRLIYYSQIVNDFQKGDIAEGYSVSREKKESFPLTVTSAQKNPTAFYLCASSILAGETDTQYFGPGTRLTVL.

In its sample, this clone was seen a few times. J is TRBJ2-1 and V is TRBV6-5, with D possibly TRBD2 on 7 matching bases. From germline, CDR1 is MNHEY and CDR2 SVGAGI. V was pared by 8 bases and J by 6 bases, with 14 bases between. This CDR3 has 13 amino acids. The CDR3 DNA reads TGTGCCAGCTTCTCAAGGGGGGGCAATGAGCAGTTCTTC. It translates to CASFSRGGNEQFF.

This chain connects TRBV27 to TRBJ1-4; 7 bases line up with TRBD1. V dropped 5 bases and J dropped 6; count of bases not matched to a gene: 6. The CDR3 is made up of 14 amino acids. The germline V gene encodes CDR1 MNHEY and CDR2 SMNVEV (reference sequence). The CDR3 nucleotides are TGTGCCAGCAGTCTTACAGGGGCCGATGAAAAACTGTTTTTT. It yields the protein CASSLTGADEKLFF.

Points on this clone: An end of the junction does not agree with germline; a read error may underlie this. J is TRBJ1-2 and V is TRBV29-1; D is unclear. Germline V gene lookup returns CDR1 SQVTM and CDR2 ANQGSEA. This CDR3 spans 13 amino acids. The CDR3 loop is CSVATDLRDGYTF. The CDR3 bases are TGCAGCGTTGCCACGGACCTCCGGGATGGCTACACTTTC. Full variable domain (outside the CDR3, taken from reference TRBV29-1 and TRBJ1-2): SAVISQKPSRDICQRGTSLTIQCQVDSQVTMMFWYRQQPGQSLTLIATANQGSEATYESGFVIDKFPISRPNLTFSTLTVSNMSPEDSSIYLCSVATDLRDGYTFGSGTRLTVV.

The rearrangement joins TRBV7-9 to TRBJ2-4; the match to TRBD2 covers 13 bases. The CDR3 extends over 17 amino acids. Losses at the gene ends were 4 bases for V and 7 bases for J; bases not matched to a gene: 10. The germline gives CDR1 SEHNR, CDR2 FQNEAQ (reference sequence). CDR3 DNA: TGTGCCAGCAGCTCGCAGACTAGCGGGAGGCGTGGGAACATTCAGTACTTC. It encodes CASSSQTSGRRGNIQYF.

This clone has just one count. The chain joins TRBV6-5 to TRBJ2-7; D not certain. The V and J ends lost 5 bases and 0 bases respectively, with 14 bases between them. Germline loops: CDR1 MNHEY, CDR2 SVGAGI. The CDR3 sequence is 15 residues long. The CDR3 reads CASSNDGLSSYEQYF. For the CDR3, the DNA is TGTGCCAGCAGTAACGACGGATTAAGCTCCTACGAGCAGTACTTC.

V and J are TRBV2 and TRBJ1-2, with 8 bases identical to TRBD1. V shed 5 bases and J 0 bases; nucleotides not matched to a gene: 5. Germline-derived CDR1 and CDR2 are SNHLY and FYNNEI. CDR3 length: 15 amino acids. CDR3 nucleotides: TGTGCCAGCAGTCAAGGACAGGGAGCTAACTATGGCTACACCTTC. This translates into CASSQGQGANYGYTF.

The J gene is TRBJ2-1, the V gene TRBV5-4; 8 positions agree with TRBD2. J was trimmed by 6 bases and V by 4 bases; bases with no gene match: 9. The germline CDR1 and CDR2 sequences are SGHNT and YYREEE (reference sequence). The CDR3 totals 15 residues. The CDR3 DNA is TGTGCCAGCAGCCGAAGCAGCGGGGGCCCCAATGAGCAGTTCTTC. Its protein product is CASSRSSGGPNEQFF.

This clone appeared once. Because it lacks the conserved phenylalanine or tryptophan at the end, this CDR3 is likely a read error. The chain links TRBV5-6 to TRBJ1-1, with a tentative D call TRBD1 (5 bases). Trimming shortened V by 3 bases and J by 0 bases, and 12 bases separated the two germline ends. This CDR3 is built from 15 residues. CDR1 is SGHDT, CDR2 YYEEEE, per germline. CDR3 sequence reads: CASSWGWMMNTEAFL. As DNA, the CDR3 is TGTGCCAGCAGCTGGGGGTGGATGATGAACACTGAAGCTTTCCTT.

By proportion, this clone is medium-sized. The chain's CDR3 is CASSSRGGQETQYF. The CDR3 DNA follows: TGCGCCAGCAGCTCCAGGGGTGGGCAAGAGACCCAGTACTTC. The chain employs TRBV5-1 and TRBJ2-5; D possibly corresponds to TRBD1 (6 bases). Per the germline V gene, CDR1 is SGHRS and CDR2 is YFSETQ. The CDR3 length is 14 residues. V shed 3 bases and J shed 2 bases, with 11 bases lying between them.

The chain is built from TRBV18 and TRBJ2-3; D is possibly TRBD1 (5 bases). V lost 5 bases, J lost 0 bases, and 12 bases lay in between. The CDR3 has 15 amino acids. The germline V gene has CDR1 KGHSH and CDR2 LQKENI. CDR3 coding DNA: TGTGCCAGCTCAGGCTTTGACAGCAGCACAGATACGCAGTATTTT. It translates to CASSGFDSSTDTQYF.